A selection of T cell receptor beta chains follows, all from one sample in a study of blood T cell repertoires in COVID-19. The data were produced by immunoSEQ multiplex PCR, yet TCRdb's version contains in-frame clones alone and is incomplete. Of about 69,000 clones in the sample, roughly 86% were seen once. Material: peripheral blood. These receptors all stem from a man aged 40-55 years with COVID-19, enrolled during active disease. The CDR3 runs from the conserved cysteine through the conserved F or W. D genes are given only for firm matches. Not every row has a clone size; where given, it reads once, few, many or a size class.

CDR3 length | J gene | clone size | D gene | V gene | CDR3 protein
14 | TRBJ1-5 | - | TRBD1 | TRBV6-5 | CATSTQGATQPQHF
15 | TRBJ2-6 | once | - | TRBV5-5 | CASTLGASGANVLTF
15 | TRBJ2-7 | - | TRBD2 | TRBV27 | CASSSHGGASYEQYF
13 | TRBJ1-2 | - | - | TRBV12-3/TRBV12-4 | CASSFEGGLGYTF
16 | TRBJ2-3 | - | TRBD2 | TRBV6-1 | CASSAAMAGGTDTQYF
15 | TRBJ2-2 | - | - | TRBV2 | CASSEAPRGAGELFF
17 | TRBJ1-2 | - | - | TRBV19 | CASSIGDAVPPLYGYTF
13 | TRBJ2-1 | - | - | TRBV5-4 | CASSLGGANEQFF
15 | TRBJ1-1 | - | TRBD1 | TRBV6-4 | CASREQGGEGTEAFF
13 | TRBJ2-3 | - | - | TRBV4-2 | CASSQRQTDTQYF
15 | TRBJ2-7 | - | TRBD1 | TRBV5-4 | CASSPQGTRSYEQYF
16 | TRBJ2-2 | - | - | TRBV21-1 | CASSREQGVDTGELFF
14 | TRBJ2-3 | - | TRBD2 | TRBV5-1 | CASLGGDYTDTQYF
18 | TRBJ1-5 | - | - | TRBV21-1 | CARTRGDRAPLGNQPQHF
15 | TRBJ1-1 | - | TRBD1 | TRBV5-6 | CASSWDRVANTEAFF
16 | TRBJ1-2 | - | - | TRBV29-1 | CSVEGVNGDGSYGYTF
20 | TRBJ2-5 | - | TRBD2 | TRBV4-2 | CASSQNLLGLAGGPTETQYF
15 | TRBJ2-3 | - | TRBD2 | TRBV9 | CASSVGPSGRDTQYF